The 21 T cell receptor beta chains in this list originate from one sample, sequenced in a study of blood T cell repertoires in COVID-19. The assay was immunoSEQ multiplex PCR, and TCRdb's table has in-frame clones only and misses some. This table has 120,000 or so clones, more than 75% appearing once. Sample: peripheral blood. These receptors all stem from a woman between 70 and 85 years old with acute or convalescent COVID-19.

This chain uses TRBV9 with TRBJ2-7, with 9 bases that match TRBD2. CDR3 length equals 16 residues. Per the germline V gene, CDR1 is SGDLS and CDR2 is YYNGEE. Germline trimming cut 2 bases from V and 3 bases from J; bases unmatched to any gene: 9. CDR3 sequence: CASSVSLAGTLYEQYF. In DNA, the CDR3 is TGTGCCAGCAGCGTCTCCCTAGCGGGGACCCTCTACGAGCAGTACTTC.

The genes are TRBV5-1 and TRBJ2-3; tentative D call: TRBD2 (5 bases). Looked up from germline, CDR1 is SGHRS and CDR2 is YFSETQ. V lost 1 base and J lost 3, with 12 bases in between. CDR3 length: 15 amino acids. Written as DNA, the CDR3 is TGCGCCAGCAGCTTGCCTTCCGGGGATACAGATACGCAGTATTTT. Translated, it gives CASSLPSGDTDTQYF.

The chain carries TRBV28 and TRBJ2-5; TRBD1 agrees at 8 bases. CDR3 length equals 15 residues. Trimming at V came to 5 bases and at J to 0 bases, leaving 5 bases not matched to a gene. Looked up from germline, CDR1 is MDHEN and CDR2 is SYDVKM. The CDR3 DNA reads TGTGCCAGCAGTACCCAGGGGGCGTACCAAGAGACCCAGTACTTC. It is translated as CASSTQGAYQETQYF.

The chain joins TRBV6-5 to TRBJ1-1; weak D call: TRBD1 (6 bases). CDR3 length equals 12 residues. Germline lookup yields CDR1 MNHEY and CDR2 SVGAGI. Trimming shortened V by 6 bases and J by 9 bases, and 14 bases separated the two germline ends. The CDR3 DNA sequence: TGTGCCAGCAGACAACAGGGTTTGAAAGCTTTCTTT. It codes for CASRQQGLKAFF.

The chain links TRBV27 to TRBJ2-7, with D perhaps TRBD2 (6 bases). The CDR3 is 14 amino acids. Germline CDR1 MNHEY, CDR2 SMNVEV (reference sequence). V was trimmed by 6 bases and J by 4 bases, leaving 16 bases between them. CDR3 protein: CASRPREGRYEQYF. The CDR3 DNA sequence: TGTGCCAGCAGGCCCCGGGAAGGGAGGTACGAGCAGTACTTC.

The rearrangement uses TRBV28 and TRBJ2-7; 10 bases agree with TRBD1. The CDR3 is made up of 12 amino acids. The V gene's germline CDR1 is MDHEN and CDR2 SYDVKM. The CDR3 loop is CGTGQGTYEQYF. The CDR3 bases are TGTGGAACGGGACAGGGGACCTACGAGCAGTACTTC.

V gene TRBV4-2 combines with J gene TRBJ2-5; the D gene is possibly TRBD1 (5 bases). Between the trimmed V and J ends, which lost 0 bases and 2 bases, there was a span of 10 bases. This CDR3 spans 15 amino acids. Germline V gene sequence: CDR1 LGHNA, CDR2 YNFKEQ. The CDR3 reads CASSQDGSGQETQYF. CDR3 in DNA: TGTGCCAGCAGCCAAGATGGATCAGGGCAAGAGACCCAGTACTTC.

The V gene is TRBV6-5, the J gene TRBJ1-6; D is possibly TRBD1 (6 bases). The germline gives CDR1 MNHEY, CDR2 SVGAGI. The V end was cut by 5 bases, the J end by 7 bases, with 12 bases between. There are 14 residues in the CDR3. CDR3 in amino acids: CASSRQARNSPLHF. CDR3 in DNA: TGTGCCAGCAGTCGACAGGCCCGCAATTCACCCCTCCACTTT.

The rearrangement links TRBV28 to TRBJ2-7; 8 nucleotides align to TRBD1. V shed 2 bases, J shed 6 bases, and the junction held 6 bases outside the gene matches. Germline lookup yields CDR1 MDHEN and CDR2 SYDVKM. This CDR3 spans 14 amino acids. CDR3 nucleotide sequence: TGTGCCAGCAGTTTACCGGACAGGGCCCCCGAGCAGTACTTC. Protein: CASSLPDRAPEQYF.

The CDR3 DNA reads TGTGCCAGCAGTGTGCGGGAAATGGCTGGAAACACCATATATTTT. Its protein product is CASSVREMAGNTIYF. The chain recombines TRBV2 with TRBJ1-3, with D uncertain. Trimming stripped 4 bases from V and 2 bases from J, with 12 bases between. There are 15 residues in the CDR3. The germline CDR1 and CDR2 sequences are SNHLY and FYNNEI.

This clone has only one observation. The chain is built from TRBV5-1 and TRBJ1-2; D remains ambiguous. V was trimmed by 5 bases and J by 7 bases, leaving 24 bases between them. From germline, CDR1 is SGHRS and CDR2 YFSETQ. There are 16 residues in the CDR3. The chain's CDR3 is CASRDFGNSVMGGYTF. DNA of the CDR3: TGCGCCAGCAGGGACTTTGGGAATAGCGTTATGGGTGGCTACACCTTC. Using reference TRBV5-1 and TRBJ1-2 for the parts outside the CDR3, the full variable domain is KAGVTQTPRYLIKTRGQQVTLSCSPISGHRSVSWYQQTPGQGLQFLFEYFSETQRNKGNFPGRFSGRQFSNSRSEMNVSTLELGDSALYLCASRDFGNSVMGGYTFGSGTRLTVV.

J is TRBJ1-1 and V is TRBV18; 7 bases match TRBD1. Germline V gene sequence: CDR1 KGHSH, CDR2 LQKENI. Trimming cost V 0 bases and J 4 bases; bases outside gene matches: 5. CDR3 length equals 15 residues. CDR3 sequence: CASSPPTGSGTEAFF. The CDR3 region has the DNA TGTGCCAGCTCACCACCGACAGGGTCGGGCACTGAAGCTTTCTTT.

The chain couples TRBV6-5 to TRBJ2-1, with D perhaps TRBD1 (5 bases). Per germline, CDR1 MNHEY and CDR2 SVGAGI. There are 13 residues in the CDR3. V was clipped by 7 bases and J by 3 bases, with 10 bases between them. CDR3: CASNPDSYNEQFF. DNA of the CDR3: TGTGCCAGCAACCCCGACAGCTACAATGAGCAGTTCTTC.

V and J are TRBV19 and TRBJ1-5; 8 bases align to TRBD1. Trimming removed 6 bases from V and 4 bases from J; junction bases left unmatched: 5. Germline V gene data show CDR1 as LNHDA and CDR2 as SQIVND (reference sequence). This CDR3 is 14 amino acids long. The CDR3, as DNA: TGTGCCAGTAGGACCGGGACAGGTAATCAGCCCCAGCATTTT. It specifies CASRTGTGNQPQHF.

The V call is TRBV2, the J call TRBJ1-1; perhaps TRBD1 as D (6 bases). This CDR3 spans 14 amino acids. Looked up from germline, CDR1 is SNHLY and CDR2 is FYNNEI. V dropped 1 base and J dropped 1 base, with 7 bases sitting between them. DNA for the CDR3: TGTGCCAGCAGTGAAGGGACAGCGAACACTGAAGCTTTCTTT. Translating it yields CASSEGTANTEAFF.

The genes are TRBV14 and TRBJ2-2, with 13 bases identical to TRBD2. CDR1 is SGHDN, CDR2 FVKESK, per germline. V trimming: 2 bases; J trimming: 14 bases; junction bases outside the gene matches: 8. This CDR3 spans 15 amino acids. CDR3 sequence (DNA): TGTGCCAGCAGCCAAATGACACTAGCGGGGGGGCCACTGTTTTTT. Residues: CASSQMTLAGGPLFF.

V and J are TRBV30 and TRBJ1-5; D is undetermined. Per germline, CDR1 GTSNPN and CDR2 SVGIG (reference sequence). There are 13 residues in the CDR3. Trimming stripped 2 bases from V and 2 bases from J, with 7 bases between. CDR3 protein: CAWSYSGNQPQHF. CDR3 in DNA: TGTGCCTGGAGTTACAGTGGCAATCAGCCCCAGCATTTT.

This chain connects TRBV4-2 to TRBJ2-3; 9 nucleotides agree with TRBD1. This CDR3 is built from 15 residues. V shed 5 bases, J shed 5 bases, and the junction held 8 bases outside the gene matches. Germline V gives CDR1 LGHNA, CDR2 YNFKEQ. CDR3 sequence (DNA): TGTGCCAGCAGCTATCGGGACAGGGAAGTAGATACGCAGTATTTT. Translation: CASSYRDREVDTQYF.

This chain uses TRBV5-4 with TRBJ1-1; 7 nucleotides line up with TRBD1. Germline V CDR1 and CDR2: SGHNT, YYREEE (reference sequence). This CDR3 spans 15 amino acids. The junction had 11 bases not matched to a gene; V was cut back by 5 bases and J by 4 bases. The CDR3 nucleotides read TGTGCCAGCAGGACAGGGCAGGGATCGGCCACTGAAGCTTTCTTT. As protein: CASRTGQGSATEAFF.

V is TRBV5-6 and J is TRBJ1-2; 9 positions match TRBD1. The length of the CDR3 is 11 residues. In germline, CDR1 is SGHDT, CDR2 YYEEEE. Trimming removed 2 bases from V and 14 bases from J; junction bases left unmatched: 4. CDR3 in amino acids: CASSLSGQGTF. Here the CDR3 DNA reads TGTGCCAGCAGCTTATCTGGACAGGGGACCTTC.

V usage is TRBV20-1 and J usage is TRBJ1-5; D is unresolved. Germline-derived CDR1 and CDR2 are DFQATT and SNEGSKA (reference sequence). This CDR3 is built from 13 residues. The V and J ends lost 3 bases and 7 bases respectively, with 13 bases between them. CDR3 coding DNA: TGCAGTGCTAGTCTCCCATCAGGCCAGCCCCAGCATTTT. Its translation is CSASLPSGQPQHF.